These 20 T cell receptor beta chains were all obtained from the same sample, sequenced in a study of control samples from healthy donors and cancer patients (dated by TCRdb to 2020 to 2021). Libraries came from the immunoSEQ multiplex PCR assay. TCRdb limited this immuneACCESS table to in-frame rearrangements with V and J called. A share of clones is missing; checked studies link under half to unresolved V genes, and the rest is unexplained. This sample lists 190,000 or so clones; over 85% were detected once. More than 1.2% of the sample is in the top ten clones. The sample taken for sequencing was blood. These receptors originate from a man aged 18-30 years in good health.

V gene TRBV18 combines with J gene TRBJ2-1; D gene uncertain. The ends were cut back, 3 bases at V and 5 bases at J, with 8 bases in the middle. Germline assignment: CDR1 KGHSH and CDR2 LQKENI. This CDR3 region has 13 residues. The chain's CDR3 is CASSPSRDNEQFF. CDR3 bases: TGTGCCAGCTCACCCAGCCGTGACAATGAGCAGTTCTTC.

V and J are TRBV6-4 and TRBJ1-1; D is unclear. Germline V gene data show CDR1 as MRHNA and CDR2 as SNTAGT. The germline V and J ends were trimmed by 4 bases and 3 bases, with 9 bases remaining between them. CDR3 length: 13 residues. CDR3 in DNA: TGTGCCAGCAGTGCAGAGGGAGACACTGAAGCTTTCTTT. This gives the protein CASSAEGDTEAFF.

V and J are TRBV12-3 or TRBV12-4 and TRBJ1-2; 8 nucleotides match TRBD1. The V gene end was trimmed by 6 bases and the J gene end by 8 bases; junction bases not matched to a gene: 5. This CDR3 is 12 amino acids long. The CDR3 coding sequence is TGTGCCAGCAGAAGGACAGGGATGGGCTACACCTTC. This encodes CASRRTGMGYTF.

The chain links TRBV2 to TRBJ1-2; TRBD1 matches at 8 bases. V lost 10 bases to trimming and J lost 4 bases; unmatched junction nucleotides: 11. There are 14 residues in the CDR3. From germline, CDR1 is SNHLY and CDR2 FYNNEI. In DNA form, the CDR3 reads TGTGCCATTCCGCCGGGACAGGTGACCTATGGCTACACCTTC. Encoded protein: CAIPPGQVTYGYTF. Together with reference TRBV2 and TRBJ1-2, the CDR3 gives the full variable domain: EPEVTQTPSHQVTQMGQEVILRCVPISNHLYFYWYRQILGQKVEFLVSFYNNEISEKSEIFDDQFSVERPDGSNFTLKIRSTKLEDSAMYFCAIPPGQVTYGYTFGSGTRLTVV.

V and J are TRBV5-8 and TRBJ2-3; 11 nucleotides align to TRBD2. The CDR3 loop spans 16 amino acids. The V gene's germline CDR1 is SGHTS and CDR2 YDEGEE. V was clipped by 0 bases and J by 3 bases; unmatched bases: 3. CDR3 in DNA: TGTGCCAGCAGCTTGGTTAGCGGGGGGGCAACAGATACGCAGTATTTT. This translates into CASSLVSGGATDTQYF. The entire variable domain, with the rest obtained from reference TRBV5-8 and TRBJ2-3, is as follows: EAGVTQSPTHLIKTRGQQATLRCSPISGHTSVYWYQQALGLGLQFLLWYDEGEERNRGNFPPRFSGRQFPNYSSELNVNALELEDSALYLCASSLVSGGATDTQYFGPGTRLTVL.

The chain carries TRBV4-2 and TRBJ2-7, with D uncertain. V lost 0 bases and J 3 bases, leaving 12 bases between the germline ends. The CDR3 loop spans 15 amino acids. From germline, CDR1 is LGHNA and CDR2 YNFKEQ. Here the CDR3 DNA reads TGTGCCAGCAGCCAAGATCTGCAGGAATTCTACGAGCAGTACTTC. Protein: CASSQDLQEFYEQYF.

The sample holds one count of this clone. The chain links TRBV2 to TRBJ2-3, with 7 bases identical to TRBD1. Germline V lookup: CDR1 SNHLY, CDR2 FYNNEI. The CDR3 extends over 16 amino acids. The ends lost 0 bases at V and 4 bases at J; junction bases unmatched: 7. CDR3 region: CASSEARLGGPDTQYF. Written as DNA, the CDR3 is TGTGCCAGCAGTGAAGCGCGGCTAGGGGGCCCAGATACGCAGTATTTT.

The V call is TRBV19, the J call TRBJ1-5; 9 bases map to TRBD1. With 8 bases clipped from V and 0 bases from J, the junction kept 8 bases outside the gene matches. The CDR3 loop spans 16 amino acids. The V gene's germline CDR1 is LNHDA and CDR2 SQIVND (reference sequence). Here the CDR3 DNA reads TGTGCCAGTCTGGACAGGGGCACCTATAGCAATCAGCCCCAGCATTTT. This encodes CASLDRGTYSNQPQHF.

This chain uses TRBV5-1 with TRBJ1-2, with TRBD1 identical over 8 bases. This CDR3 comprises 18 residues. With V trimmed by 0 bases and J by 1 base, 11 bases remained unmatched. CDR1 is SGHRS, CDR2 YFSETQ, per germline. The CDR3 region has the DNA TGCGCCAGCAGCTTGGGTCGGGGACAGGCTGAACTTAACTATGGCTACACCTTC. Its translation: CASSLGRGQAELNYGYTF.

This CDR3 is CASSNQGTYEQYF. The CDR3 nucleotides read TGCGCCAGCAGCAACCAGGGGACCTACGAGCAGTACTTC. The chain combines TRBV5-1 with TRBJ2-7; TRBD1 might be the D (6 bases). CDR3 size: 13 residues. CDR1 SGHRS and CDR2 YFSETQ come from the germline V gene. V dropped 4 bases and J dropped 2 bases, with 10 bases sitting between them.

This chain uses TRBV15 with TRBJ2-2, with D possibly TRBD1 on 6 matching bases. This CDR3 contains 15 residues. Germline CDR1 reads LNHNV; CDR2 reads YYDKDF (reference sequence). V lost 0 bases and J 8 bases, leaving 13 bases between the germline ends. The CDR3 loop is CATSREKPQGGELFF. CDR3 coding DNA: TGTGCCACCAGCAGAGAAAAGCCACAGGGAGGGGAGCTGTTTTTT.

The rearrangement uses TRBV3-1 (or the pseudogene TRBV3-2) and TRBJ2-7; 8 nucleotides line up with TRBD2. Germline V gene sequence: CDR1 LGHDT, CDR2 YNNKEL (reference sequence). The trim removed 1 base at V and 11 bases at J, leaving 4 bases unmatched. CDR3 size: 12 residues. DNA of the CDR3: TGTGCCAGCAGCCAAGGAGGAGCGGGGGAGTACTTC. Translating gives CASSQGGAGEYF.

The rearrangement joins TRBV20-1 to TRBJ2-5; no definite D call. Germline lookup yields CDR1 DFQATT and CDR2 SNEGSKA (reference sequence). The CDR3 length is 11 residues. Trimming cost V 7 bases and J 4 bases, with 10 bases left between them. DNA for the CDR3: TGCAGTGATCTCGTTTTAGAGACCCAGTACTTC. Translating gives CSDLVLETQYF.

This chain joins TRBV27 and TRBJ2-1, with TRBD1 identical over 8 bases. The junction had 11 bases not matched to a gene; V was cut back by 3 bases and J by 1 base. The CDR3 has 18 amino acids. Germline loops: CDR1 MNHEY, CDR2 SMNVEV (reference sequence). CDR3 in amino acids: CASSFYASGQASYNEQFF. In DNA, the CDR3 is TGTGCCAGCAGTTTCTACGCATCGGGACAGGCGTCCTACAATGAGCAGTTCTTC.

The CDR3 region is CASSCGGQCDNSPLHF. The CDR3 DNA is TGTGCCAGCAGCTGCGGTGGGCAGTGTGATAATTCACCCCTCCACTTT. The chain links TRBV7-7 to TRBJ1-6; D is unclear. CDR1 and CDR2 (germline): SSHAT, FNYEAQ (reference sequence). The V gene lost 4 bases and the J gene lost 5 bases, with 15 bases spanning the gap. The CDR3 sequence is 16 residues long.

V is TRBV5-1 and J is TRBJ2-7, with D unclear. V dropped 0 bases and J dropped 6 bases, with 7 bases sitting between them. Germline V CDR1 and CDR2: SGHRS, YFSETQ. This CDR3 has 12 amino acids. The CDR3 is CASSLVGGEQYF. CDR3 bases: TGCGCCAGCAGCTTGGTGGGTGGCGAGCAGTACTTC.

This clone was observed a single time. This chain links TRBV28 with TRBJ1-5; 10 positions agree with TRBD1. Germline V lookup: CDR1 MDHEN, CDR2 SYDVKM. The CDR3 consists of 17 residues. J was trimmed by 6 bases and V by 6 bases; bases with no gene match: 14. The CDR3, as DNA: TGTGCCAGCAGCCCGCCATCGACAGGGGGCAGGCTTCAGCCCCAGCATTTT. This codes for CASSPPSTGGRLQPQHF.

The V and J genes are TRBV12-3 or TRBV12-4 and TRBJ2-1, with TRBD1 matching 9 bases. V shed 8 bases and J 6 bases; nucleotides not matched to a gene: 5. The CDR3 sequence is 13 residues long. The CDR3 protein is CASRDRATNEQFF. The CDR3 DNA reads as TGTGCCAGCCGGGACAGGGCGACCAATGAGCAGTTCTTC.

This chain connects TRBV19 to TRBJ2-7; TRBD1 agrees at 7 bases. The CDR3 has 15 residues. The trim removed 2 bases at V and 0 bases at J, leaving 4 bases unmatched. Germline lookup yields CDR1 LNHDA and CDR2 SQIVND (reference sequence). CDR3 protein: CASSISGTASYEQYF. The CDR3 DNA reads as TGTGCCAGTAGTATATCGGGGACAGCCTCCTACGAGCAGTACTTC.

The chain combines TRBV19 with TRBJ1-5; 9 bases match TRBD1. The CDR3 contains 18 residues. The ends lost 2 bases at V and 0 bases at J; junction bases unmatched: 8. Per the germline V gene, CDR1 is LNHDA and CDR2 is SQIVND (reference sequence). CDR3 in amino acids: CASSIFGTGSHSNQPQHF. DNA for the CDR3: TGTGCCAGTAGTATATTTGGGACAGGGTCCCATAGCAATCAGCCCCAGCATTTT. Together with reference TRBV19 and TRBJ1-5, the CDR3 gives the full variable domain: DGGITQSPKYLFRKEGQNVTLSCEQNLNHDAMYWYRQDPGQGLRLIYYSQIVNDFQKGDIAEGYSVSREKKESFPLTVTSAQKNPTAFYLCASSIFGTGSHSNQPQHFGDGTRLSIL.